Each of the 11 T cell receptor beta chains below was sequenced from the same sample in a study of CD8+ T cells in alopecia areata. Treatment meaning: oral pan-JAK inhibitor, 5-10 mg twice daily. Extracted RNA was reverse transcribed, and the resulting cDNA served as sequencing template. The repertoire was sequenced with immunoSEQ multiplex PCR; TCRdb's copy has only in-frame clones and lacks some. Counted here are around 140,000 clones, 45% to 65% occurring once; the ten biggest clones make up about 16%. This specimen was CD8+ T cells sorted from blood, taken at week 4, from a patient treated with tofacitinib. The receptors were gathered from a human donor with alopecia areata.

This rearrangement joins TRBV27 to TRBJ1-2, with D perhaps matching TRBD1 (6 bases). Germline lookup yields CDR1 MNHEY and CDR2 SMNVEV (reference sequence). The CDR3 is 14 residues long. The V gene lost 2 bases and the J gene lost 7 bases, with 14 bases spanning the gap. Here the CDR3 reads CASSLTRQATGYTF. Written as DNA, the CDR3 is TGTGCCAGCAGTTTAACGAGACAGGCGACTGGCTACACCTTC.

This clone is a singleton in its sample. The V and J genes are TRBV7-8 and TRBJ2-5; weak D call: TRBD1 (6 bases). Germline CDR1 SGHVS, CDR2 FQNEAQ. Trimming left V 4 bases short and J 5 bases short, with 11 bases between. This CDR3 is 13 amino acids long. The CDR3 nucleotides read TGTGCCAGCAGCTCAAGGGGGTTGGAGACCCAGTACTTC. This codes for CASSSRGLETQYF.

Only a few counts were recorded for this clone. The chain employs TRBV9 and TRBJ1-1; no clear D gene. In germline, CDR1 is SGDLS, CDR2 YYNGEE. This CDR3 has 14 amino acids. The V end was cut by 0 bases, the J end by 4 bases, with 10 bases between. CDR3 coding DNA: TGTGCCAGCAGCGTAGGAGGGTGGCCCACTGAAGCTTTCTTT. Amino acids: CASSVGGWPTEAFF. The full variable domain, its missing parts supplied by reference TRBV9 and TRBJ1-1, is DSGVTQTPKHLITATGQRVTLRCSPRSGDLSVYWYQQSLDQGLQFLIQYYNGEERAKGNILERFSAQQFPDLHSELNLSSLELGDSALYFCASSVGGWPTEAFFGQGTRLTVV.

The chain recombines TRBV9 with TRBJ2-1; 10 nucleotides match TRBD2. The CDR3 is 17 amino acids. The junction had 12 bases not matched to a gene; V was cut back by 3 bases and J by 6 bases. Germline loops: CDR1 SGDLS, CDR2 YYNGEE. Here the CDR3 DNA reads TGTGCCAGCAGCGCCCACCTTTTTAGCGGGGGGTCCAATGAGCAGTTCTTC. It translates to CASSAHLFSGGSNEQFF.

The chain links TRBV6-6 to TRBJ1-1; no definite D call. V was shortened by 5 bases and J by 6 bases, with 10 bases between the two germline ends. The CDR3 consists of 12 residues. Germline assignment: CDR1 MNHNY and CDR2 SVGAGI (reference sequence). The CDR3 spells CASSKDVPEAFF. As DNA, the CDR3 is TGTGCCAGCAGTAAGGACGTTCCTGAAGCTTTCTTT.

The chain joins TRBV25-1 to TRBJ2-7; D gene uncertain. Trimming stripped 2 bases from V and 2 bases from J, with 7 bases between. CDR1 MGHDK and CDR2 SYGVNS come from the germline V gene. CDR3 length equals 13 residues. This CDR3 is CASSEPTAYEQYF. The DNA of the CDR3 is TGTGCCAGCAGTGAACCCACGGCCTACGAGCAGTACTTC.

This rearrangement joins TRBV7-9 to TRBJ2-5, with D maybe TRBD2 (6 bases). V was trimmed by 7 bases and J by 1 base, leaving 10 bases between them. The CDR3 is 13 amino acids. Germline CDR1 is SEHNR and CDR2 is FQNEAQ (reference sequence). The CDR3 nucleotides read TGTGCCAGCACGCGGGATTTCCAAGAGACCCAGTACTTC. Protein sequence: CASTRDFQETQYF.

This clone was seen a few times. This chain joins TRBV29-1 and TRBJ2-3, with a tentative D call TRBD2 (6 bases). The CDR3 has 10 residues. CDR1 and CDR2 (germline): SQVTM, ANQGSEA. Trimming shortened V by 6 bases and J by 10 bases, and 11 bases separated the two germline ends. The CDR3 spells CSVFSGAQYF. The DNA of the CDR3 is TGCAGCGTGTTTTCGGGAGCGCAGTATTTT.

This clone came up a few times. This chain links TRBV11-2 with TRBJ2-1; no firm D call. Germline V CDR1 and CDR2: SGHAT, FQNNGV. V lost 0 bases and J 7 bases, leaving 10 bases between the germline ends. The CDR3 runs to 14 residues. The CDR3 DNA sequence: TGTGCCAGCAGCTTAGACGCACACAAAAATGAGCAGTTCTTC. Its translation is CASSLDAHKNEQFF.

The chain employs TRBV5-1 and TRBJ1-1, with 8 bases matching TRBD1. The germline V gene has CDR1 SGHRS and CDR2 YFSETQ. The CDR3 consists of 13 residues. Unmatched junction bases numbered 3, after V lost 4 bases and J lost 4 bases. The DNA of the CDR3 is TGCGCCAGCAGCAGCACAGGGGGCACTGAAGCTTTCTTT. Protein product: CASSSTGGTEAFF. Full variable domain (rest looked up from reference TRBV5-1 and TRBJ1-1): KAGVTQTPRYLIKTRGQQVTLSCSPISGHRSVSWYQQTPGQGLQFLFEYFSETQRNKGNFPGRFSGRQFSNSRSEMNVSTLELGDSALYLCASSSTGGTEAFFGQGTRLTVV.

The genes are TRBV13 and TRBJ2-7, with D tentatively TRBD1 or TRBD2 (6 bases each). The CDR3 sequence is 14 residues long. The V gene lost 0 bases and the J gene lost 9 bases, with 15 bases spanning the gap. CDR1 is PRHDT and CDR2 is FYEKMQ in the germline V gene (reference sequence). CDR3: CASSLGTGLPGQYF. The CDR3, as DNA: TGTGCCAGCAGCTTAGGGACAGGACTACCGGGGCAGTACTTC.